The rows below give T cell receptor beta chains drawn from one sample of a study of radiotherapy plus CTLA-4 blockade in lung cancer. Generated by immunoSEQ multiplex PCR, the TCRdb table keeps only in-frame clones and is missing some. The sample lists some 62,000 clones, approximately 80% occurring once. Sample: peripheral blood, taken from a patient treated with radiotherapy plus ipilimumab. All receptors derive from a human donor with non-small cell lung cancer who had a complete response to radiotherapy plus ipilimumab. The CDR3 runs from the conserved cysteine through the conserved F or W. Fields, in order: J gene, clone size, V gene, D gene, CDR3 length, CDR3 DNA, CDR3 protein. A D gene is named only where the DNA matches it firmly. Expanded clones are given a class, and other clones once, few, many or no size at all.

j_gene: TRBJ1-5; abundance: .; v_gene: TRBV27; d_gene: .; len: 15; CDR3nt: TGTGCCAGCAGGGGAACAGCATATAGCAATCAGCCCCAGCATTTT; CDR3aa: CASRGTAYSNQPQHF
j_gene: TRBJ2-5; abundance: few; v_gene: TRBV15; d_gene: .; len: 10; CDR3nt: TGTGCCACCAGCAGAGCTATCCAAAACTTC; CDR3aa: CATSRAIQNF
j_gene: TRBJ2-2; abundance: few; v_gene: TRBV10-3; d_gene: .; len: 14; CDR3nt: TGTGCCATCAGTGACAGCGGAGCCACCGGGGAGCTGTTTTTT; CDR3aa: CAISDSGATGELFF
j_gene: TRBJ1-1; abundance: .; v_gene: TRBV6-1; d_gene: TRBD1; len: 16; CDR3nt: TGTGCCAGCAGTGCATGGACAGGGGGCCGGGGCACTGAAGCTTTCTTT; CDR3aa: CASSAWTGGRGTEAFF
j_gene: TRBJ1-1; abundance: once; v_gene: TRBV5-4; d_gene: .; len: 14; CDR3nt: TGTGCCAGCAGCTTGGGACAGTCAAACACTGAAGCTTTCTTT; CDR3aa: CASSLGQSNTEAFF
j_gene: TRBJ2-7; abundance: .; v_gene: TRBV6-6; d_gene: .; len: 15; CDR3nt: TGTGCCAGCAGTTACTCCCTTGGACAAGAGTACGAGCAGTACTTC; CDR3aa: CASSYSLGQEYEQYF
j_gene: TRBJ1-1; abundance: .; v_gene: TRBV29-1; d_gene: .; len: 12; CDR3nt: TGCAGCGTTGACCTAAAGAGGACTGAAGCTTTCTTT; CDR3aa: CSVDLKRTEAFF
j_gene: TRBJ1-6; abundance: .; v_gene: TRBV5-6; d_gene: .; len: 14; CDR3nt: TGTGCCAGCAGCTTGGGACAGTTTAATTCACCCCTCCACTTT; CDR3aa: CASSLGQFNSPLHF
j_gene: TRBJ1-2; abundance: few; v_gene: TRBV6-5; d_gene: TRBD1; len: 15; CDR3nt: TGTGCCAGCAGTTACAATGCAGGGGGCAGCTATGGCTACACCTTC; CDR3aa: CASSYNAGGSYGYTF
j_gene: TRBJ2-1; abundance: .; v_gene: TRBV5-4; d_gene: TRBD2; len: 17; CDR3nt: TGTGCCAGCAGGACACAACGAGCGGGGGATACCTACAATGAGCAGTTCTTC; CDR3aa: CASRTQRAGDTYNEQFF
j_gene: TRBJ1-5; abundance: .; v_gene: TRBV6-1; d_gene: TRBD1; len: 18; CDR3nt: TGTGCCAGCAGTGCCAACCGGGTCAGGGGGCAAAGCAATCAGCCCCAGCATTTT; CDR3aa: CASSANRVRGQSNQPQHF
j_gene: TRBJ2-3; abundance: .; v_gene: TRBV11-3; d_gene: TRBD2; len: 17; CDR3nt: TGTGCCAGCAGCTTATCTGATTGGCTAGCGGGAACTCAAGCGCAGTATTTT; CDR3aa: CASSLSDWLAGTQAQYF
j_gene: TRBJ2-1; abundance: .; v_gene: TRBV7-2; d_gene: TRBD2; len: 17; CDR3nt: TGCGCCAGCAGCCAGGAGGACGGTGGGACTAGCGTCTATGAGCAGTTCTTC; CDR3aa: CASSQEDGGTSVYEQFF
j_gene: TRBJ2-1; abundance: .; v_gene: TRBV7-2; d_gene: .; len: 14; CDR3nt: TGTGCCAGCAGCTTAGTCGTGGGATCCAATGAGCAGTTCTTC; CDR3aa: CASSLVVGSNEQFF
j_gene: TRBJ2-1; abundance: .; v_gene: TRBV19; d_gene: TRBD1; len: 15; CDR3nt: TGTGCCAGTAGTATGACAGGGGTAGGTAACAATGAGCAGTTCTTC; CDR3aa: CASSMTGVGNNEQFF
j_gene: TRBJ1-2; abundance: few; v_gene: TRBV20-1; d_gene: .; len: 11; CDR3nt: TGCAGTGTTACAGGGAACTATGGCTACACCTTC; CDR3aa: CSVTGNYGYTF
j_gene: TRBJ1-2; abundance: few; v_gene: TRBV6-6; d_gene: TRBD1; len: 13; CDR3nt: TGTGCCAGCATCCTACAGGGGAACTATGGCTACACCTTC; CDR3aa: CASILQGNYGYTF
j_gene: TRBJ1-3; abundance: .; v_gene: TRBV13; d_gene: .; len: 19; CDR3nt: TGTGCCAGCAGCTTTTCTGGGGCCTTTACTAGGAGCTCTGGAAACACCATATATTTT; CDR3aa: CASSFSGAFTRSSGNTIYF
j_gene: TRBJ2-7; abundance: few; v_gene: TRBV21-1; d_gene: .; len: 13; CDR3nt: TGTGCCAGCAGCTGCATAGGGAGGAACGAGCAGTACTTC; CDR3aa: CASSCIGRNEQYF
j_gene: TRBJ1-5; abundance: few; v_gene: TRBV19; d_gene: .; len: 13; CDR3nt: TGTGCCAGTAGCGGACAGTTCAATCAGCCCCAGCATTTT; CDR3aa: CASSGQFNQPQHF
j_gene: TRBJ1-1; abundance: .; v_gene: TRBV7-9; d_gene: TRBD1; len: 12; CDR3nt: TGTGCCAGCAGCCATGAACAGGGGGCAAGTCTCTTT; CDR3aa: CASSHEQGASLF
j_gene: TRBJ1-1; abundance: .; v_gene: TRBV11-2; d_gene: .; len: 12; CDR3nt: TGTGCCAGCAGCTTAGCTGGAATCAATCGTGAGTTT; CDR3aa: CASSLAGINREF
j_gene: TRBJ1-2; abundance: few; v_gene: TRBV19; d_gene: .; len: 14; CDR3nt: TGTGCCAGTAGTATAGAGGGACGAGGGGATGGCTACACCTTC; CDR3aa: CASSIEGRGDGYTF
j_gene: TRBJ1-2; abundance: once; v_gene: TRBV4-1; d_gene: .; len: 17; CDR3nt: TGCGCCAGCAGCCAGGACCCTTGGGGAGGGGGTGTAGGTGGCTACACCTTC; CDR3aa: CASSQDPWGGGVGGYTF
j_gene: TRBJ2-3; abundance: few; v_gene: TRBV7-9; d_gene: TRBD2; len: 15; CDR3nt: TGTGCCAGCAGCCGTCTAGCGGGAGTAGAGGATACGCAGTATTTT; CDR3aa: CASSRLAGVEDTQYF
j_gene: TRBJ1-3; abundance: .; v_gene: TRBV28; d_gene: .; len: 14; CDR3nt: TGTGCCAGCAGTTTGGGAGGGGTTGGAAACACCATATATTTT; CDR3aa: CASSLGGVGNTIYF
j_gene: TRBJ1-1; abundance: .; v_gene: TRBV27; d_gene: .; len: 15; CDR3nt: TGTGCCAGCAGTTTAAGGGGGGTCGGGAACACTGAAGCTTTCTTT; CDR3aa: CASSLRGVGNTEAFF
j_gene: TRBJ2-2; abundance: .; v_gene: TRBV5-6; d_gene: .; len: 15; CDR3nt: TGTGCCAGCAGCTCGGGAAGAGCGAACACCGGGGAGCTGTTTTTT; CDR3aa: CASSSGRANTGELFF
j_gene: TRBJ1-2; abundance: .; v_gene: TRBV5-4; d_gene: TRBD1; len: 13; CDR3nt: TGTGCCAGCAGCCGGGACAGGGGGGAGGGCTACACCTTC; CDR3aa: CASSRDRGEGYTF